The 31 T cell receptor beta chains reported below all come from one sample, sequenced in a study of graft-versus-host responses after intestinal transplantation. Profiled with immunoSEQ multiplex PCR; TCRdb holds only in-frame clones, not every one. This sample has 75,000 to 90,000 clones; around 90% occur once, and the top ten carry approximately 0.34%. These receptors' antigens are unknown. The starting material was unstimulated CD4+ T cells sorted from spleen or lymph node cells, obtained before intestinal transplant. Source of these receptors: a human donor who received an intestinal transplant.

This rearrangement joins TRBV19 to TRBJ2-1; a possible D gene is TRBD1 (5 bases). V shed 5 bases and J shed 0 bases, with 14 bases lying between them. Germline values: CDR1 LNHDA, CDR2 SQIVND (reference sequence). CDR3 length equals 16 residues. CDR3 bases: TGTGCCAGTAGTGCTGGACATACGAGCTCCTACAATGAGCAGTTCTTC. It specifies CASSAGHTSSYNEQFF.

The V call is TRBV6-1, the J call TRBJ2-4; 9 bases agree with TRBD1. V gave up 0 bases and J gave up 7 bases; unmatched junction bases: 4. In germline, CDR1 is MNHNS, CDR2 SASEGT. The CDR3 is made up of 15 amino acids. This CDR3 is CASSEAGQGRNIQYF. The CDR3 nucleotides read TGTGCCAGCAGTGAAGCGGGACAGGGTAGGAACATTCAGTACTTC.

The chain recombines TRBV14 with TRBJ2-7; 7 bases are a match to TRBD2. Germline CDR1 SGHDN, CDR2 FVKESK. Losses at the gene ends were 0 bases for V and 6 bases for J; bases not matched to a gene: 11. The CDR3 covers 16 residues. CDR3: CASSQEVPGGRGEQYF. The CDR3 DNA follows: TGTGCCAGCAGCCAAGAGGTGCCGGGGGGTAGAGGCGAGCAGTACTTC.

Written as DNA, the CDR3 is TGCCTAAGGACTAGCGGGAGCTCCTACGAGCAGTACTTC. Residues: CLRTSGSSYEQYF. The gene calls are TRBV21-1 and TRBJ2-7; TRBD2 was called by the table and not checked on the DNA. TRBV21-1 is marked as a pseudogene. CDR3 length: 13 residues.

The J gene is TRBJ1-2, the V gene TRBV6-5; tentatively, D is TRBD1 (6 bases). V gave up 5 bases and J gave up 4 bases, with 17 bases separating them. The germline V gene encodes CDR1 MNHEY and CDR2 SVGAGI. The CDR3 length is 15 residues. The CDR3 is CASSPVGASFYGYTF. The CDR3 DNA reads as TGTGCCAGCAGTCCCGTGGGGGCCTCCTTCTATGGCTACACCTTC.

The genes are TRBV28 and TRBJ1-2, with 7 bases aligning to TRBD1. The CDR3 loop spans 17 amino acids. V trimming: 5 bases; J trimming: 8 bases; junction bases outside the gene matches: 20. Per the germline V gene, CDR1 is MDHEN and CDR2 is SYDVKM. This chain's CDR3 is CASSLPGKGAGGFGYTF. CDR3 DNA sequence: TGTGCCAGCAGTCTCCCCGGAAAAGGGGCAGGGGGATTCGGCTACACCTTC.

This chain connects TRBV5-1 to TRBJ1-4; D may be TRBD1 (5 bases). The CDR3 consists of 16 residues. Trimming left V 3 bases short and J 8 bases short, with 20 bases between. The V gene's germline CDR1 is SGHRS and CDR2 YFSETQ. The CDR3 DNA follows: TGCGCCAGCAGCTCTGGCAGGGACGGGGCGGGAGAAAAACTGTTTTTT. Its translation: CASSSGRDGAGEKLFF.

The rearrangement links TRBV14 to TRBJ1-6, with D unresolved. V dropped 3 bases and J dropped 7 bases, with 10 bases sitting between them. Per the germline V gene, CDR1 is SGHDN and CDR2 is FVKESK. This CDR3 has 14 amino acids. This CDR3 reads CASSHLPGNSPLHF. In nucleotides, the CDR3 is TGTGCCAGCAGCCATCTCCCGGGGAATTCACCCCTCCACTTT.

The chain employs TRBV5-6 and TRBJ2-1, with 8 bases aligning to TRBD1. The V and J ends lost 4 bases and 9 bases, in that order; junction bases with no gene match: 6. Germline values: CDR1 SGHDT, CDR2 YYEEEE. The CDR3 spans 13 residues. Written as DNA, the CDR3 is TGTGCCAGCAGCCAGACAGGGGTGAGTGAGCAGTTCTTC. This translates into CASSQTGVSEQFF.

The V gene is TRBV5-1, the J gene TRBJ1-2, with 7 bases aligning to TRBD1. The CDR3 length is 13 residues. V lost 5 bases, J lost 5 bases, and 6 bases stayed unmatched. Germline-derived CDR1 and CDR2 are SGHRS and YFSETQ. The CDR3 is CASRSTGDYGYTF. In DNA, the CDR3 is TGCGCCAGCAGATCTACAGGGGATTATGGCTACACCTTC.

This chain uses TRBV27 with TRBJ2-3; TRBD2 matches at 7 bases. This CDR3 has 17 amino acids. Germline lookup yields CDR1 MNHEY and CDR2 SMNVEV (reference sequence). V was clipped by 6 bases and J by 5 bases; unmatched bases: 17. DNA of the CDR3: TGTGCCAGCAGCGTCGACCCCCCGGGACTAATAAAAGATACGCAGTATTTT. It is translated as CASSVDPPGLIKDTQYF.

The J gene is TRBJ1-2, the V gene TRBV28; possibly TRBD1 for D (6 bases). CDR1 and CDR2 (germline): MDHEN, SYDVKM. Trimming stripped 6 bases from V and 8 bases from J, with 19 bases between. This CDR3 region has 14 residues. DNA for the CDR3: TGTGCCAGCAGCAAAGGGGGTATGTCTGAGGGCTACACCTTC. It encodes CASSKGGMSEGYTF.

The rearrangement links TRBV7-8 to TRBJ2-7, with D tentatively TRBD2 (5 bases). V lost 1 base and J lost 7, with 11 bases in between. CDR3 size: 13 residues. Per germline, CDR1 SGHVS and CDR2 FQNEAQ. In DNA, the CDR3 is TGTGCCAGCAGCTTAGTAGGGCCGGGGGAGCAGTACTTC. Protein product: CASSLVGPGEQYF.

The chain recombines TRBV5-4 with TRBJ2-5, with D possibly TRBD1 on 5 matching bases. V was cut by 1 base and J by 11 bases, with 9 bases left in between. Germline CDR1 SGHNT, CDR2 YYREEE (reference sequence). The CDR3 covers 11 residues. CDR3 nucleotide sequence: TGTGCCAGCAGCTTGAAGGGGAAGCAGTACTTC. It encodes CASSLKGKQYF.

This chain uses TRBV5-4 with TRBJ2-2, with D possibly matching TRBD2 (6 bases). This CDR3 is 17 amino acids long. V was clipped by 3 bases and J by 6 bases, with 21 bases between them. Per germline, CDR1 SGHNT and CDR2 YYREEE (reference sequence). CDR3 nucleotides: TGTGCCAGCAGCTCCGAGGAGGGTGCAGGGCGCGCCGGGGAGCTGTTTTTT. Translated: CASSSEEGAGRAGELFF.

This sequence joins TRBV5-4 and TRBJ2-5; D may be TRBD1 (6 bases). This CDR3 has 14 amino acids. The V and J ends lost 4 bases and 3 bases respectively, with 13 bases between them. CDR1 is SGHNT, CDR2 YYREEE, per germline (reference sequence). The CDR3 is CASSRIKGEETQYF. CDR3 bases: TGTGCCAGCAGCCGGATAAAGGGGGAAGAGACCCAGTACTTC.

CDR3 nucleotides: TGTGCCAGCAGCCTCGGACGGGGGGCAGATACGCAGTATTTT. Translated: CASSLGRGADTQYF. The chain carries TRBV9 and TRBJ2-3; 7 bases align to TRBD2. The junction had 6 bases not matched to a gene; V was cut back by 4 bases and J by 4 bases. The length of the CDR3 is 14 residues. Germline lookup yields CDR1 SGDLS and CDR2 YYNGEE.

This chain connects TRBV10-1 to TRBJ1-2, with 9 bases fitting TRBD1. Germline CDR1 and CDR2: WNHNN and SYGVQD (reference sequence). The CDR3 runs 14 residues. V shed 4 bases, J shed 3 bases, and the junction held 3 bases outside the gene matches. For the CDR3, the DNA is TGCGCCAGCAGTGTGGGGACAGGGCACTATGGCTACACCTTC. Its translation is CASSVGTGHYGYTF.

CDR3 nucleotides: TGTGCCAGCTCACCACGGGGGGGTGATGGCTACACCTTC. This encodes CASSPRGGDGYTF. The gene calls are TRBV18 and TRBJ1-2; D might be TRBD1 (5 bases). The germline V and J ends were trimmed by 1 base and 6 bases, with 9 bases remaining between them. The CDR3 covers 13 residues. Germline lookup yields CDR1 KGHSH and CDR2 LQKENI.

The chain joins TRBV18 to TRBJ2-7, with 8 nucleotides matching TRBD2. This CDR3 is 14 amino acids long. Trimming took 3 bases from V and 2 from J; bases not matched to a gene: 3. Germline loops: CDR1 KGHSH, CDR2 LQKENI. CDR3 loop: CASSPAGGAYEQYF. Here the CDR3 DNA reads TGTGCCAGCTCACCGGCCGGGGGGGCCTACGAGCAGTACTTC.

The V and J genes are TRBV6-1 and TRBJ2-1, with TRBD2 matching 7 bases. V lost 3 bases, J lost 2 bases, and 10 bases stayed unmatched. CDR1 and CDR2 from the germline V gene are MNHNS and SASEGT. The CDR3 totals 17 residues. CDR3 sequence: CASSDGLLAAPYNEQFF. CDR3 sequence (DNA): TGTGCCAGCAGTGACGGTCTCCTAGCGGCCCCCTACAATGAGCAGTTCTTC.

V and J are TRBV6-1 and TRBJ1-4; D gene uncertain. CDR1 MNHNS and CDR2 SASEGT come from the germline V gene. Deletions cut 4 bases from V and 5 bases from J, with 5 bases between. The CDR3 loop spans 12 amino acids. CDR3 sequence (DNA): TGTGCCAGCAGTGTCAGGAATGAAAAACTGTTTTTT. Its protein product is CASSVRNEKLFF.

This sequence joins TRBV6-1 and TRBJ1-5; no reliable D call. The CDR3 has 12 amino acids. V lost 5 bases to trimming and J lost 11 bases, with 13 bases between them. Germline assignment: CDR1 MNHNS and CDR2 SASEGT. DNA for the CDR3: TGTGCCAGCAGTCAAGATAGGGAGACCCAGCATTTT. It encodes CASSQDRETQHF.

The chain has TRBV9 and TRBJ1-1, with TRBD1 as a possible D gene (5 bases). Trimming cost V 3 bases and J 5 bases, with 17 bases left between them. The CDR3 runs to 15 residues. The germline V gene has CDR1 SGDLS and CDR2 YYNGEE. The CDR3 is CASSAEPGKNTEAFF. DNA for the CDR3: TGTGCCAGCAGCGCAGAACCAGGGAAGAATACTGAAGCTTTCTTT.

This clone was observed once. The CDR3 sequence: CASSHRPRDTNTGELFF. CDR3 bases: TGCGCCAGCAGCCACAGACCCCGGGACACGAACACCGGGGAGCTGTTTTTT. The J gene is TRBJ2-2, the V gene TRBV4-1; tentatively, D is TRBD1 (6 bases). The CDR3 runs 17 residues. In germline, CDR1 is MGHRA, CDR2 YSYEKL. V was shortened by 3 bases and J by 0 bases, with 14 bases between the two germline ends.

This chain connects TRBV25-1 to TRBJ2-1, with TRBD2 matching over 12 bases. In germline, CDR1 is MGHDK, CDR2 SYGVNS. CDR3 length: 16 residues. The junction had 8 bases not matched to a gene; V was cut back by 3 bases and J by 8 bases. The CDR3 here is CASSDARLAGVDEQFF. The CDR3 DNA follows: TGTGCCAGCAGTGACGCGAGACTAGCGGGGGTCGATGAGCAGTTCTTC.

J is TRBJ2-7 and V is TRBV7-3, with TRBD1 as a possible D gene (6 bases). The CDR3 length is 13 residues. The V end lost 5 bases, the J end lost 6 bases, and 14 bases lay between the germline ends. The germline V gene has CDR1 SGHTA and CDR2 FQGTGA. CDR3 protein: CASSAMQGSEQYF. CDR3 coding DNA: TGTGCCAGCAGCGCGATGCAGGGGAGCGAGCAGTACTTC.

The V gene is TRBV19, the J gene TRBJ2-1; D perhaps matches TRBD2 (6 bases). Germline V gene lookup returns CDR1 LNHDA and CDR2 SQIVND (reference sequence). This CDR3 contains 14 residues. Trimming removed 8 bases at V and 0 bases at J, with 11 bases between. CDR3 coding DNA: TGTGCCAGTGGAGCGGGTTACTCCTACAATGAGCAGTTCTTC. Its translation is CASGAGYSYNEQFF.

The rearrangement uses TRBV7-9 and TRBJ1-2; TRBD1 is a possible D gene (6 bases). In germline, CDR1 is SEHNR, CDR2 FQNEAQ (reference sequence). The CDR3 length is 14 residues. Trimming took off 5 bases at V and 6 bases at J, with 16 bases between the two ends. The CDR3: CASSPLTGRDGYTF. CDR3 DNA sequence: TGTGCCAGCAGCCCGTTGACAGGTCGGGATGGCTACACCTTC. The full variable domain, rest sourced from reference TRBV7-9 and TRBJ1-2, is DTGVSQNPRHKITKRGQNVTFRCDPISEHNRLYWYRQTLGQGPEFLTYFQNEAQLEKSRLLSDRFSAERPKGSFSTLEIQRTEQGDSAMYLCASSPLTGRDGYTFGSGTRLTVV.

This clone was seen just once. The chain combines TRBV27 with TRBJ2-3; D gene uncertain. Germline V gives CDR1 MNHEY, CDR2 SMNVEV (reference sequence). The V gene lost 2 bases and the J gene lost 6 bases, with 12 bases spanning the gap. There are 14 residues in the CDR3. The CDR3 nucleotides are TGTGCCAGCAGTTTAGCTTCCGGGTGGGATACGCAGTATTTT. Residues: CASSLASGWDTQYF.

This chain links TRBV5-1 with TRBJ1-3; TRBD1 matches 9 bases. Germline V gene lookup returns CDR1 SGHRS and CDR2 YFSETQ. J was trimmed by 2 bases and V by 7 bases; bases with no gene match: 4. The CDR3 sequence is 14 residues long. The CDR3 sequence: CASGTGITGNTIYF. Written as DNA, the CDR3 is TGCGCCAGCGGGACAGGGATTACTGGAAACACCATATATTTT.